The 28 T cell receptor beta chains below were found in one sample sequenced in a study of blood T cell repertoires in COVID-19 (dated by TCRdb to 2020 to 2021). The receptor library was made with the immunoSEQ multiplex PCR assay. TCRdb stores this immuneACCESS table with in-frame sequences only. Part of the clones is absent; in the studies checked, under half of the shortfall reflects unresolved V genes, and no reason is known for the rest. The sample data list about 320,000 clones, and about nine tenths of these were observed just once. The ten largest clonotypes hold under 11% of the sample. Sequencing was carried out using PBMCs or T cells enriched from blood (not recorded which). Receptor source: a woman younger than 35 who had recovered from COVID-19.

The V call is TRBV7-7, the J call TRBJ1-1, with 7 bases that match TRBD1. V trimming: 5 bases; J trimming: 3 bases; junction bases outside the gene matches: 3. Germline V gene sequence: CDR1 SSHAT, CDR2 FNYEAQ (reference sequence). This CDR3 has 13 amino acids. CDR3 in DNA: TGTGCCAGCAGCGCAACAGGGGACACTGAAGCTTTCTTT. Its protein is CASSATGDTEAFF.

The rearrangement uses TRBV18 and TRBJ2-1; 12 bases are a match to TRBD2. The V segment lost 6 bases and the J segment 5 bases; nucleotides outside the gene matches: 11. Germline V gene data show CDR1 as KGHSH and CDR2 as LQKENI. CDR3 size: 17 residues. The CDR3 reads CASSHSLTSGGNNEQFF. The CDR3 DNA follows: TGTGCCAGCTCCCACAGTCTGACTAGCGGGGGAAACAATGAGCAGTTCTTC. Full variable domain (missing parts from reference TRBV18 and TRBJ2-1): NAGVMQNPRHLVRRRGQEARLRCSPMKGHSHVYWYRQLPEEGLKFMVYLQKENIIDESGMPKERFSAEFPKEGPSILRIQQVVRGDSAAYFCASSHSLTSGGNNEQFFGPGTRLTVL.

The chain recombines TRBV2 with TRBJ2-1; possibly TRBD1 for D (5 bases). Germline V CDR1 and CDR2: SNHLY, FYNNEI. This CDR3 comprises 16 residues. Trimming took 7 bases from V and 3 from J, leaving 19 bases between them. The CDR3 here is CASTKEVGLYYNEQFF. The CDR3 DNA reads TGTGCCAGCACCAAAGAGGTGGGGCTTTACTACAATGAGCAGTTCTTC.

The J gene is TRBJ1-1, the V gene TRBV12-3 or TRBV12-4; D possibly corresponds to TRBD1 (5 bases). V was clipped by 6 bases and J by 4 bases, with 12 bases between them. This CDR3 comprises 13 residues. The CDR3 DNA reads TGTGCCAGCAGGACCTACCAGGGCACTGAAGCTTTCTTT. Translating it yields CASRTYQGTEAFF.

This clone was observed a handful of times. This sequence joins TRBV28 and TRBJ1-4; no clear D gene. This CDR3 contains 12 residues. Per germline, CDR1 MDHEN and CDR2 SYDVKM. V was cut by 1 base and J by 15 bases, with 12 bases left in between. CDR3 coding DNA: TGTGCCAGCAGTTTATTTCCCGCGATATTGTTTTTT. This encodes CASSLFPAILFF.

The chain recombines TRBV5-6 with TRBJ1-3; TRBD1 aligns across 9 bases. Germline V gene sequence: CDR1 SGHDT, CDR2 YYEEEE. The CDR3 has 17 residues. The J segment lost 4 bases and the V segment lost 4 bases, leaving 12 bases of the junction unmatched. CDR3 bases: TGTGCCAGCAGCCCGGGGACAGGGCTGAACCAAGGAAACACCATATATTTT. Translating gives CASSPGTGLNQGNTIYF.

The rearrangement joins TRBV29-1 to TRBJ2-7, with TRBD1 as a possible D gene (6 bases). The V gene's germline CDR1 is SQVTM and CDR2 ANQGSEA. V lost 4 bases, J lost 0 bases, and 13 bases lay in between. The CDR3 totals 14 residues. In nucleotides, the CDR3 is TGCAGCGTTGGCCCAACAGGGAGCTCCTACGAGCAGTACTTC. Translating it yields CSVGPTGSSYEQYF.

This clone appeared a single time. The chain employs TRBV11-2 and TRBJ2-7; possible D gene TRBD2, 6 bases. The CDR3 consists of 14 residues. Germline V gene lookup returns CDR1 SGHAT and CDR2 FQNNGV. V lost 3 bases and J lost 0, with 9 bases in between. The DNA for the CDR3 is TGTGCCAGCAGCTTCGGGAGCGACTCCTACGAGCAGTACTTC. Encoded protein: CASSFGSDSYEQYF.

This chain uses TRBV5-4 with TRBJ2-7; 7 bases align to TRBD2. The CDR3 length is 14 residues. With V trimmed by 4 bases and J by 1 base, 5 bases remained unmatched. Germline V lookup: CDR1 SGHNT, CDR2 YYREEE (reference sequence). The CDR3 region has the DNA TGTGCCAGCAGCCCCCCGGGGGGTTCCTACGAGCAGTACTTC. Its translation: CASSPPGGSYEQYF.

The chain's CDR3 is CAISEFIQGRGTEAFF. In DNA form, the CDR3 reads TGTGCCATCAGTGAGTTTATACAGGGCCGTGGCACTGAAGCTTTCTTT. The chain has TRBV10-3 and TRBJ1-1, with a possible D match to TRBD1 (6 bases). Trimming took off 1 base at V and 4 bases at J, with 16 bases between the two ends. The CDR3 length is 16 residues. Per the germline V gene, CDR1 is ENHRY and CDR2 is SYGVKD.

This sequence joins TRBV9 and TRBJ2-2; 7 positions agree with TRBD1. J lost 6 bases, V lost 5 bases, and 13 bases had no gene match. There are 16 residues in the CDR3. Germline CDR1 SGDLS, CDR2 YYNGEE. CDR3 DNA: TGTGCCAGCAGTCGTGGACAGGCTCTGGAGTCCGGGGAGCTGTTTTTT. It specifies CASSRGQALESGELFF.

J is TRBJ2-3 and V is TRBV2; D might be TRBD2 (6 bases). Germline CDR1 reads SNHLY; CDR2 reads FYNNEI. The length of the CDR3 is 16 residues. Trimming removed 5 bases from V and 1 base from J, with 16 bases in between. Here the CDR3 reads CASSHSPGLGTDTQYF. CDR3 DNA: TGTGCCAGCAGTCATTCACCGGGACTGGGCACAGATACGCAGTATTTT.

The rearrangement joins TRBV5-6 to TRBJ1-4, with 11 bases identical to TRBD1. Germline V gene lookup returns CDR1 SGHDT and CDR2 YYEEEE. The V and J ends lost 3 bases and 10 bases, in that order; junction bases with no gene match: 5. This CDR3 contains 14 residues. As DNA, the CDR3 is TGTGCCAGCAGCTCTCCGGACAGGGGGCGAAAACTGTTTTTT. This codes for CASSSPDRGRKLFF. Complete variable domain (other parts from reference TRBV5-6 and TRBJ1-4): DAGVTQSPTHLIKTRGQQVTLRCSPKSGHDTVSWYQQALGQGPQFIFQYYEEEERQRGNFPDRFSGHQFPNYSSELNVNALLLGDSALYLCASSSPDRGRKLFFGSGTQLSVL.

CDR3 sequence: CASSIRDRGYNTEAFF. The CDR3 DNA reads as TGTGCCAGTAGTATCCGGGACAGGGGGTACAACACTGAAGCTTTCTTT. The chain carries TRBV19 and TRBJ1-1; TRBD1 agrees at 11 bases. Unmatched junction bases numbered 5, after V lost 3 bases and J lost 2 bases. CDR3 length equals 16 residues. Germline-derived CDR1 and CDR2 are LNHDA and SQIVND (reference sequence).

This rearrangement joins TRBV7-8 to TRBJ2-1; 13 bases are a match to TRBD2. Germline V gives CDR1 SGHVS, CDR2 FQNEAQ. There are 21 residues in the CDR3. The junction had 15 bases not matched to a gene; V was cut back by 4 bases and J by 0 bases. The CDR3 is CASSSPVPGLAGLHSYNEQFF. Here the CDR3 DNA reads TGTGCCAGCAGCTCCCCCGTACCGGGACTAGCGGGACTACACTCCTACAATGAGCAGTTCTTC.

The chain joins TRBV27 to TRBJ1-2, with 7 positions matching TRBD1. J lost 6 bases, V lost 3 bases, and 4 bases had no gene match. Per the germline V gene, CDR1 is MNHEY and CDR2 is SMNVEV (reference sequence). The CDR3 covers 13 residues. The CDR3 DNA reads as TGTGCCAGCAGTTTCGGGACAGCCGATGGCTACACCTTC. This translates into CASSFGTADGYTF.

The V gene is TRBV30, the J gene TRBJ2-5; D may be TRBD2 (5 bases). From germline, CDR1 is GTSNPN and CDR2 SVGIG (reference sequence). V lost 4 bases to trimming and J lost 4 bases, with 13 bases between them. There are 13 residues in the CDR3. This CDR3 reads CAWNGIGRETQYF. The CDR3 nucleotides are TGTGCCTGGAATGGAATAGGGAGAGAGACCCAGTACTTC.

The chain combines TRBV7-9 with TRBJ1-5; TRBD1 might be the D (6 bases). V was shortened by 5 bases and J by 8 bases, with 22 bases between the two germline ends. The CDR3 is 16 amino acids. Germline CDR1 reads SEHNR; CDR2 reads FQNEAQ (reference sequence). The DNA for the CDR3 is TGTGCCAGCAGCAGGGGACTGGGGGCAGGGGCGGAGCCCCAGCATTTT. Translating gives CASSRGLGAGAEPQHF.

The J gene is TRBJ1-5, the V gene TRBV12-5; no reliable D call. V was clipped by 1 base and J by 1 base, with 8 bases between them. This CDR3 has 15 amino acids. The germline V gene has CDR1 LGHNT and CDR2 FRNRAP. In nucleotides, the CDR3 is TGTGCTAGTGGTTTGGACATCGGGAGCAATCAGCCCCAGCATTTT. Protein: CASGLDIGSNQPQHF. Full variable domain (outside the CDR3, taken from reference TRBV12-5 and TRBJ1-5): DARVTQTPRHKVTEMGQEVTMRCQPILGHNTVFWYRQTMMQGLELLAYFRNRAPLDDSGMPKDRFSAEMPDATLATLKIQPSEPRDSAVYFCASGLDIGSNQPQHFGDGTRLSIL.

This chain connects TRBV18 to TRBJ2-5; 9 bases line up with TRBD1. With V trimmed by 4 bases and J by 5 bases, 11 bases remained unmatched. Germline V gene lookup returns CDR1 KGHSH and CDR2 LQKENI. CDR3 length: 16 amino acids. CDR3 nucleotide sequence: TGTGCCAGCTCACTATACCAACAGGGGGCGCGGGAGACCCAGTACTTC. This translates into CASSLYQQGARETQYF. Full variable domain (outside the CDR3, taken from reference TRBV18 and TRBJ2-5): NAGVMQNPRHLVRRRGQEARLRCSPMKGHSHVYWYRQLPEEGLKFMVYLQKENIIDESGMPKERFSAEFPKEGPSILRIQQVVRGDSAAYFCASSLYQQGARETQYFGPGTRLLVL.

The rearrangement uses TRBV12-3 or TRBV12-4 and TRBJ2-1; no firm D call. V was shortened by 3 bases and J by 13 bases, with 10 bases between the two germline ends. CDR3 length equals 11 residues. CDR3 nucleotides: TGTGCCAGCAGTTTGACACATTTACAGTTCTTC. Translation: CASSLTHLQFF.

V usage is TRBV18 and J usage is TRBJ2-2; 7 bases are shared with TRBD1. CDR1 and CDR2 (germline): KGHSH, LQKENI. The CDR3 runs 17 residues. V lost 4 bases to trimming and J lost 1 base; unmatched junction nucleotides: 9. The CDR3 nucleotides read TGTGCCAGCTCACAAAACACAGGGGCGCTGAACACCGGGGAGCTGTTTTTT. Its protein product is CASSQNTGALNTGELFF.

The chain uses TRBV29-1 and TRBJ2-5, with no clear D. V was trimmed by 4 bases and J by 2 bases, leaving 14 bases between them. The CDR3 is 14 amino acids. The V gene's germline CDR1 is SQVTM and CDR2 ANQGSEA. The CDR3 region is CSVVEPKSQETQYF. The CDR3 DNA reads TGCAGCGTTGTGGAGCCGAAGTCGCAAGAGACCCAGTACTTC.

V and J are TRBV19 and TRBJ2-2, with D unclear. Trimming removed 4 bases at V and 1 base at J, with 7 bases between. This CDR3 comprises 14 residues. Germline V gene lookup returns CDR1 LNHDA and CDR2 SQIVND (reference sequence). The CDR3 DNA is TGTGCCAGTAGTAGGGCCGGGAACACCGGGGAGCTGTTTTTT. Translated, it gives CASSRAGNTGELFF.

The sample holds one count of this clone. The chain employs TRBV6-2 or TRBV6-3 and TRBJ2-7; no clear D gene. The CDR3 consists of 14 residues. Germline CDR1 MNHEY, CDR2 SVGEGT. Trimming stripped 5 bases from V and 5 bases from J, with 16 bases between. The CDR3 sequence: CASSPDKERHEQYF. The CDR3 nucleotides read TGTGCCAGCAGTCCCGACAAAGAGAGACACGAGCAGTACTTC.

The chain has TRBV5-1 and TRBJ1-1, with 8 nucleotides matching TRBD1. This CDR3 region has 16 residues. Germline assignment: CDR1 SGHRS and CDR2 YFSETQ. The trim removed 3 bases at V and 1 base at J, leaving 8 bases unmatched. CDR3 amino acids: CASSSQGAGGNTEAFF. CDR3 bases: TGCGCCAGCAGCTCGCAGGGGGCAGGGGGGAACACTGAAGCTTTCTTT.

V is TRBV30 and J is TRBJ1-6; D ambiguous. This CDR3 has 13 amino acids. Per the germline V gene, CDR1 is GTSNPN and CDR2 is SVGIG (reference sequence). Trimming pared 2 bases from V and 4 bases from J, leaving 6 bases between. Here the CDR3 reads CAWSIKYNSPLHF. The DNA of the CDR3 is TGTGCCTGGAGTATTAAATATAATTCACCCCTCCACTTT.

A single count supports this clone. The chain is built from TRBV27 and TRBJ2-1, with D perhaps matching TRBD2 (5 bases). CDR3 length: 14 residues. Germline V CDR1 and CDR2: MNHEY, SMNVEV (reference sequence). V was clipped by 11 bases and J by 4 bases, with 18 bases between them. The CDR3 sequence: CAAGPKRSYNEQFF. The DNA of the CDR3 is TGTGCCGCCGGGCCTAAGCGGAGTTACAATGAGCAGTTCTTC.